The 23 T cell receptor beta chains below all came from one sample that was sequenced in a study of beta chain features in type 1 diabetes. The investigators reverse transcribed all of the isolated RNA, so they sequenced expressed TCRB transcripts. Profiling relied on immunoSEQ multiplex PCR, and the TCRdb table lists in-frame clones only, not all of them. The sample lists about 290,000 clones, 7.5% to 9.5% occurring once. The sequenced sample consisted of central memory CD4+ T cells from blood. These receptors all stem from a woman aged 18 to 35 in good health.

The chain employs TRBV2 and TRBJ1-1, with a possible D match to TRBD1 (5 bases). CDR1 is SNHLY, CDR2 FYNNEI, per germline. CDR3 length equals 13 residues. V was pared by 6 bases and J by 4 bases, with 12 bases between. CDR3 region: CASRRGPGTEAFF. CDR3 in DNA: TGTGCCAGCAGGAGGGGACCGGGCACTGAAGCTTTCTTT.

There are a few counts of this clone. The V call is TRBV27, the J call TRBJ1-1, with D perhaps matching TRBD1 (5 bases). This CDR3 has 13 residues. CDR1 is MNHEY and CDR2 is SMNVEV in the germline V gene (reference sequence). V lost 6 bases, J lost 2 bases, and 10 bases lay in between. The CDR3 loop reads CASSYRTNTEAFF. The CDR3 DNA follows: TGTGCCAGCAGCTACAGGACTAACACTGAAGCTTTCTTT.

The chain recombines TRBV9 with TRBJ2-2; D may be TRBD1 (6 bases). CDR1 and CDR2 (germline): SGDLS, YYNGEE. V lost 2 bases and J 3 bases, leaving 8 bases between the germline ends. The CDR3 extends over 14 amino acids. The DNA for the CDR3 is TGTGCCAGCAGCGTGGCAGGGGACACCGGGGAGCTGTTTTTT. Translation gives CASSVAGDTGELFF.

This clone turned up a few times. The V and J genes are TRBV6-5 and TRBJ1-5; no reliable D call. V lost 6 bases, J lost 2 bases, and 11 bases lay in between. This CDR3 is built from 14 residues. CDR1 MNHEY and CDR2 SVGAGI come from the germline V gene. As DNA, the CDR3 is TGTGCCAGCAGCAGGTCGGGAGGCAATCAGCCCCAGCATTTT. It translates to CASSRSGGNQPQHF.

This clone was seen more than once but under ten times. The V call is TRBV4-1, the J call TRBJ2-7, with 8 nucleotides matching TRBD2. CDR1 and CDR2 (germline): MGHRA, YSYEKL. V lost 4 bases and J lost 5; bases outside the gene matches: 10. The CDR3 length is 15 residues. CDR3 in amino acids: CASSLRLAQMDEQYF. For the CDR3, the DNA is TGCGCCAGCAGCCTCAGACTAGCGCAGATGGACGAGCAGTACTTC.

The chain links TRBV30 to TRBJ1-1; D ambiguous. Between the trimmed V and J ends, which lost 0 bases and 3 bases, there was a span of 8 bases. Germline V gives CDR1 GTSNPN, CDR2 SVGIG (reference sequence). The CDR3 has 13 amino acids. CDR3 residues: CAWSVGVYTEAFF. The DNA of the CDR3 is TGTGCCTGGAGTGTTGGGGTTTACACTGAAGCTTTCTTT.

CDR3 DNA sequence: TGTGCCACCAGCAGTCTGGAGGGCGGTGGCTACACCTTC. It specifies CATSSLEGGGYTF. The chain combines TRBV15 with TRBJ1-2, with no clear D. CDR1 is LNHNV, CDR2 YYDKDF, per germline (reference sequence). This CDR3 has 13 amino acids. The ends were cut back, 3 bases at V and 7 bases at J, with 12 bases in the middle.

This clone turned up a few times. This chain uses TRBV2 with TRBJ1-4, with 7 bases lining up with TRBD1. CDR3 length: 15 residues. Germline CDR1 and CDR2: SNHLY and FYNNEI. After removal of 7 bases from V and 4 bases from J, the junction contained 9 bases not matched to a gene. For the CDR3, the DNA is TGTGCCAGCACCCGACAGGGCGGAAATAATGAAAAACTGTTTTTT. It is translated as CASTRQGGNNEKLFF.

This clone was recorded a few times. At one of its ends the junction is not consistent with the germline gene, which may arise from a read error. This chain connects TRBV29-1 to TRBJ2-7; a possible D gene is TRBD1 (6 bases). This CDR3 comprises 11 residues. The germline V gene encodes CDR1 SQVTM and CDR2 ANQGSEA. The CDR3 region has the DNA TGCAGCGTTGGGACGTCCGGACAGCGAGACTTC. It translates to CSVGTSGQRDF.

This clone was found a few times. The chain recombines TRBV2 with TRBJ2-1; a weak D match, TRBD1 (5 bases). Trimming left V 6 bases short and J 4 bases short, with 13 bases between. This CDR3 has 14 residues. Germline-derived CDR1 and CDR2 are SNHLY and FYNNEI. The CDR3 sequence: CASSLIGAYNEQFF. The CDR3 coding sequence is TGTGCCAGCAGCCTTATTGGGGCGTACAATGAGCAGTTCTTC.

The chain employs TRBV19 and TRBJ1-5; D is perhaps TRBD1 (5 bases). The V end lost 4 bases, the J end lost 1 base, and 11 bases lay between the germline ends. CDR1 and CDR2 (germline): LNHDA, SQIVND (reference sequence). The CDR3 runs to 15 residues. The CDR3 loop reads CASSTLGDSNQPQHF. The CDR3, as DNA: TGTGCCAGTAGTACCCTGGGGGACAGCAATCAGCCCCAGCATTTT.

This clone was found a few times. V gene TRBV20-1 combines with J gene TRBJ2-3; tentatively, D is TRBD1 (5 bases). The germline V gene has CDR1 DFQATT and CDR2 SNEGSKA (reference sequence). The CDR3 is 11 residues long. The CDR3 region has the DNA TGCAGCCAACAGGTCACAGATACGCAGTATTTT. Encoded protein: CSQQVTDTQYF.

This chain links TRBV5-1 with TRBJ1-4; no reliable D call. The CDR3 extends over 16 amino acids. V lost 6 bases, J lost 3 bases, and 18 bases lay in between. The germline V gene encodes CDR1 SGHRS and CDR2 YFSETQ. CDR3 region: CASTEGGKASNEKLFF. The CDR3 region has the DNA TGCGCCAGCACCGAAGGTGGAAAAGCGTCTAATGAAAAACTGTTTTTT.

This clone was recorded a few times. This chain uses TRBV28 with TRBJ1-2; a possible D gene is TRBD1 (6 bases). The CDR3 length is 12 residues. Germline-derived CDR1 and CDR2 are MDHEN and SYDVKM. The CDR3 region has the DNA TGTGCAGAAACAGGGACCGGCTATGGCTACACCTTC. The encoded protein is CAETGTGYGYTF.

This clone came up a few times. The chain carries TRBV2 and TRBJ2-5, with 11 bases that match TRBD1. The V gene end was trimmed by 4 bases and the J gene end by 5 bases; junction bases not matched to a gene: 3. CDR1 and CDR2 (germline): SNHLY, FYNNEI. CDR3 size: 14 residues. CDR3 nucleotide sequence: TGTGCCAGCAGTGGGACAGGGGGCACTGAGACCCAGTACTTC. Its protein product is CASSGTGGTETQYF.

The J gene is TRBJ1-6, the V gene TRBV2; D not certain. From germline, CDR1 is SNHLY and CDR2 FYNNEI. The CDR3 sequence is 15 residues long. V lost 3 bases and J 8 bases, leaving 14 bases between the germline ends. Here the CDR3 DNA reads TGTGCCAGCAGTGATCAAGGGCACCTGTATTCACCCCTCCACTTT. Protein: CASSDQGHLYSPLHF. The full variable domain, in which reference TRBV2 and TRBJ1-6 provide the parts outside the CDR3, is EPEVTQTPSHQVTQMGQEVILRCVPISNHLYFYWYRQILGQKVEFLVSFYNNEISEKSEIFDDQFSVERPDGSNFTLKIRSTKLEDSAMYFCASSDQGHLYSPLHFGNGTRLTVT.

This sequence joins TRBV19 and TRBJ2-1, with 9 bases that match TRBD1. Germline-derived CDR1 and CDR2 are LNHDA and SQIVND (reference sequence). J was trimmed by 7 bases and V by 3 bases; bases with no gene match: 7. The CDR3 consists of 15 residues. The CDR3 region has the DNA TGTGCCAGTAGTATCACAGGGGGCTTGATAAATGAGCAGTTCTTC. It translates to CASSITGGLINEQFF.

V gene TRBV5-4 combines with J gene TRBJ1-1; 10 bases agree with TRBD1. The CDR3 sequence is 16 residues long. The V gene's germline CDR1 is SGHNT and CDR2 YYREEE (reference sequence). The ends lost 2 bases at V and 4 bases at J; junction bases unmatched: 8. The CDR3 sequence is CASSFGTGELGTEAFF. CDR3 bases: TGTGCCAGCAGCTTCGGGACAGGGGAGTTGGGCACTGAAGCTTTCTTT.

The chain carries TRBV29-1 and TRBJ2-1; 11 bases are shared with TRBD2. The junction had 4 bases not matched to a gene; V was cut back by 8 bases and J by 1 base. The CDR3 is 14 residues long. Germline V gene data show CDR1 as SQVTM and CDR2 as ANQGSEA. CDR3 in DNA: TGCAGCCCGGGACTAGCGGAATCCTACAATGAGCAGTTCTTC. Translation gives CSPGLAESYNEQFF.

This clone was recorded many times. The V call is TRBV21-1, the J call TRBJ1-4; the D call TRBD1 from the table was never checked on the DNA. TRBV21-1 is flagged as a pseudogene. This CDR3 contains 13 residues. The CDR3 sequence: CASSITDNEKLFF. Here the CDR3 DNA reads TGTGCCAGCAGCATAACAGATAATGAAAAACTGTTTTTT.

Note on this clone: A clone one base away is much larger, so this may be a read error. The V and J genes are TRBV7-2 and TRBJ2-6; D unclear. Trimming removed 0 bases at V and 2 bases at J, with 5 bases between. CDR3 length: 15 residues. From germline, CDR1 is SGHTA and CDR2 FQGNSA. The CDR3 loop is CASSLAGPGANVLTF. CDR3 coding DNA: TGTGCCAGCAGCTTAGCCGGTCCTGGGGCCAACGTCCTGACTTTC.

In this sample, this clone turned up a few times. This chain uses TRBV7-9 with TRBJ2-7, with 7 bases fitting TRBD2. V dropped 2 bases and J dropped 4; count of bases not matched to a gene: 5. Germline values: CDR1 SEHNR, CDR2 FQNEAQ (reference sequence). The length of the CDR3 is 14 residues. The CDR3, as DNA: TGTGCCAGCAGCTTATTTTCGGGAGGATACGAGCAGTACTTC. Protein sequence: CASSLFSGGYEQYF.

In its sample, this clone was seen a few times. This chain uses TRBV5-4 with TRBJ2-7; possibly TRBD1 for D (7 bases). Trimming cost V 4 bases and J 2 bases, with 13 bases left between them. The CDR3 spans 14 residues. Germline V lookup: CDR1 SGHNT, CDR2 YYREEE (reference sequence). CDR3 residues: CASSQGGGPYEQYF. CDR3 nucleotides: TGTGCCAGCAGCCAGGGGGGCGGGCCCTACGAGCAGTACTTC.